Below, 22 T cell receptor beta chains from the same sample are listed, as sequenced in a study of tissue T cells after allogeneic stem cell transplantation. Time point given: mouse harvest day 7 after allogeneic transplant. Mouse grafts combined 10^7 T-cell-depleted bone marrow cells with 10^6 splenic CD5+ T cells. Repertoires were generated with immunoSEQ multiplex PCR, while TCRdb's copy carries only in-frame clones and drops some. The sample records roughly 5,800 clones, less than 50% being singletons. Sequencing used gut tissue. These receptors were taken from a female BALB/c mouse given C57BL/6 T cells with graft-versus-host disease after an allogeneic hematopoietic cell transplant.

Note on this clone: Gene labels here are mouse ones. The read stops 1 residue short of the end of the CDR3; the missing end is completed from the germline J gene. This chain links TRBV12-1 with TRBJ1-1; D not resolved. The CDR3 covers 11 residues. V lost 5 bases to trimming and J lost 4 bases, with 7 bases between them. From germline, CDR1 is SGHSN and CDR2 HYEKVE. CDR3 protein: CASWGGTEVFF. The sequenced part of the CDR3 DNA is TGTGCCAGCTGGGGAGGCACAGAAGTCTTC.

As concerns this clone: Gene names and germline match the mouse. The read is 1 residue too short to cover the CDR3 end, so that end is filled in from the germline J gene. The chain couples TRBV12-2 to TRBJ1-5; 12 bases are a match to TRBD1. There are 14 residues in the CDR3. After removal of 0 bases from V and 9 bases from J, the junction contained 2 bases not matched to a gene. The germline V gene has CDR1 SGHLS and CDR2 HYDKME. CDR3 region: CASSLGTGGLAPLF. Incomplete CDR3 DNA: TGTGCCAGCTCTCTCGGGACAGGGGGCCTGGCTCCGCTT.

A word on this clone: Germline and genes: mouse. The read finishes 1 residue shy of the CDR3 end, and the germline J gene is used to complete it. The chain recombines TRBV15 with TRBJ2-1; D possibly corresponds to TRBD2 (6 bases). Looked up from germline, CDR1 is SGHND and CDR2 is FRSKSL. The CDR3 spans 15 residues. The V and J ends lost 3 bases and 0 bases respectively, with 9 bases between them. The CDR3 DNA, read in part, is TGTGCCAGCAGTTTTCTGGGGTATAACTATGCTGAGCAGTTC. Protein: CASSFLGYNYAEQF. In full, the CDR3 is CASSFLGYNYAEQFF. The whole variable domain, remainder taken from reference TRBV15 and TRBJ2-1, is DAGVTQTPRHEVAEKGQTIILKCEPVSGHNDLFWYRQTKIQGLELLSYFRSKSLMEDGGAFKDRFKAEMLNSSFSTLKIQPTEPKDSAVYLCASSFLGYNYAEQFFGPGTRLTVL.

In its sample, this clone was seen a few times. Mouse gene names and germline throughout. The sequence runs out 1 residue before the end of the CDR3; the remainder is reconstructed from the germline J gene. The rearrangement uses TRBV26 and TRBJ1-3; the match to TRBD1 covers 11 bases. CDR3 size: 15 residues. Trimming removed 6 bases from V and 4 bases from J; junction bases left unmatched: 5. Germline CDR1 is KGHPV and CDR2 is FQNQEV (reference sequence). The CDR3 DNA, read in part, is TGTGCCAGCAGCCGGACAGGGGGCGCAGGAAATACGCTCTAT. Its translation: CASSRTGGAGNTLY. The entire CDR3 reads CASSRTGGAGNTLYF.

With respect to this clone: Mouse names are used for the genes. The CDR3 is cut off 1 residue early in the read; its end comes from the germline J gene. This sequence joins TRBV31 and TRBJ2-1; 9 nucleotides line up with TRBD1. J lost 6 bases, V lost 3 bases, and 3 bases had no gene match. The CDR3 loop spans 13 amino acids. Germline V gene sequence: CDR1 GKSSPN, CDR2 SITVG. The CDR3 is CAWSLGQGAEQFF. The part of the CDR3 DNA that was read is TGTGCCTGGAGCCTGGGACAGGGTGCTGAGCAGTTC.

Worth noting for this clone: Mouse germline and gene names are used. The CDR3 end lies 1 residue beyond the end of the read and is filled in from the germline J gene. The gene calls are TRBV31 and TRBJ1-1, with D tentatively TRBD1 (5 bases). Germline lookup yields CDR1 GKSSPN and CDR2 SITVG. This CDR3 has 13 residues. Deletions cut 2 bases from V and 0 bases from J, with 7 bases between. CDR3 bases read: TGTGCCTGGAGTGGACAAGCAAACACAGAAGTCTTC. It translates to CAWSGQANTEVF. Given in full, the CDR3 is CAWSGQANTEVFF.

With respect to this clone: The gene symbols are mouse symbols. The read gets to within 1 residue of the CDR3 end, and the germline J gene fills in the rest. This chain joins TRBV26 and TRBJ2-7, with D perhaps assigned TRBD1 or TRBD2 (5 bases each). Germline-derived CDR1 and CDR2 are KGHPV and FQNQEV (reference sequence). Deletions cut 2 bases from V and 2 bases from J, with 7 bases between. The CDR3 length is 13 residues. Partial CDR3 DNA: TGTGCCAGCAGTCTGCAGGGACCCTATGAACAGTAC. The encoded protein is CASSLQGPYEQY. The whole CDR3 is CASSLQGPYEQYF. Full variable domain (missing parts from reference TRBV26 and TRBJ2-7): NSKVIQTPRYLVKGQGQKAKMRCIPEKGHPVVFWYQQNKNNEFKFLINFQNQEVLQQIDMTEKRFSAECPSNSPCSLEIQSSEAGDSALYLCASSLQGPYEQYFGPGTRLTVL.

With regard to this clone: Genes here carry mouse names. Read coverage stops 1 residue before the CDR3 terminus; the germline J gene supplies the remainder. The chain links TRBV26 to TRBJ2-4; D ambiguous. V lost 3 bases and J 0 bases, leaving 7 bases between the germline ends. Germline loops: CDR1 KGHPV, CDR2 FQNQEV (reference sequence). The CDR3 totals 14 residues. This CDR3 reads CASSLTDSQNTLYF. The covered CDR3 bases are TGTGCCAGCAGTCTCACGGACAGTCAAAACACCTTGTAC.

This clone was seen a handful of times. Mouse germline and gene names are used. The read terminates 1 residue before the CDR3 end, so the remaining end is supplied by the germline J gene. V usage is TRBV26 and J usage is TRBJ1-5; 7 bases match TRBD1. CDR1 and CDR2 from the germline V gene are KGHPV and FQNQEV (reference sequence). CDR3 length equals 13 residues. The trim removed 4 bases at V and 5 bases at J, leaving 2 bases unmatched. CDR3 in amino acids: CASSPRGDQAPLF. The covered CDR3 bases are TGTGCCAGCAGTCCCAGGGGGGACCAGGCTCCGCTT.

As for this clone: Gene names and germline match the mouse. CDR3 protein: CASWTGGGQDTQYF. The CDR3 DNA, read in part, is TGTGCTAGTTGGACAGGGGGAGGCCAAGACACCCAGTAC. The V call is TRBV29, the J call TRBJ2-5, with 10 bases aligning to TRBD1. Read coverage stops 1 residue before the CDR3 terminus; the germline J gene supplies the remainder. The CDR3 extends over 14 amino acids. J was trimmed by 2 bases and V by 9 bases; bases with no gene match: 5. CDR1 and CDR2 from the germline V gene are MSHET and SYDVDS. The entire variable domain, with the rest obtained from reference TRBV29 and TRBJ2-5, is as follows: DMKVTQMPRYLIKRMGENVLLECGQDMSHETMYWYRQDPGLGLQLIYISYDVDSNSEGDIPKGYRVSRKKREHFSLILDSAKTNQTSVYFCASWTGGGQDTQYFGPGTRLLVL.

This clone has a handful of counts. Germline and genes here are mouse. Sequencing ends 1 residue short of the CDR3 end; the germline J gene provides the rest. V and J are TRBV26 and TRBJ2-4, with D possibly TRBD2 on 5 matching bases. CDR3 length equals 14 residues. The germline V gene encodes CDR1 KGHPV and CDR2 FQNQEV (reference sequence). Trimming shortened V by 4 bases and J by 0 bases, and 8 bases separated the two germline ends. The CDR3 spells CASSPYWSQNTLYF. The CDR3 DNA, read in part, is TGTGCCAGCAGTCCCTACTGGAGTCAAAACACCTTGTAC. Drawing the rest from reference TRBV26 and TRBJ2-4, the complete variable domain is NSKVIQTPRYLVKGQGQKAKMRCIPEKGHPVVFWYQQNKNNEFKFLINFQNQEVLQQIDMTEKRFSAECPSNSPCSLEIQSSEAGDSALYLCASSPYWSQNTLYFGAGTRLSVL.

To note about this clone: The gene names here belong to mouse. The read ends 1 residue shy of where the CDR3 ends; the end is completed using the germline J gene. This rearrangement joins TRBV16 to TRBJ1-1; D perhaps matches TRBD1 (5 bases). Trimming removed 6 bases from V and 1 base from J, with 9 bases in between. From germline, CDR1 is SGHSA and CDR2 FRNQAP. The CDR3 contains 13 residues. The CDR3 DNA, read in part, is TGTGCAAGCAGAGGAGGGGTGAACACAGAAGTCTTC. This encodes CASRGGVNTEVF. In full, the CDR3 is CASRGGVNTEVFF.

This clone has a handful of counts. Any gene name here is a mouse gene name. The CDR3 goes on 1 residue after the read ends, and that part is filled in from the germline J gene. The J gene is TRBJ2-1, the V gene TRBV3; tentatively, D is TRBD2 (5 bases). The CDR3 runs to 13 residues. The germline V gene has CDR1 SNHLY and CDR2 FYNGKV (reference sequence). V lost 2 bases and J lost 7, with 9 bases in between. The CDR3 bases that were read are TGTGCCAGCAGCTTACCTGGGAGGGCTGAGCAGTTC. Its translation: CASSLPGRAEQF. The CDR3 in its entirety is CASSLPGRAEQFF.

A note on this clone: Mouse gene names and germline throughout. The missing CDR3 end, 1 residue past where the read stops, is filled in from the germline J gene. V usage is TRBV26 and J usage is TRBJ1-2, with a tentative D call TRBD1 (6 bases). Per germline, CDR1 KGHPV and CDR2 FQNQEV (reference sequence). Trimming removed 7 bases at V and 1 base at J, with 10 bases between. The CDR3 totals 13 residues. Here the CDR3 reads CASKGQINSDYTF. The part of the CDR3 DNA that was read is TGTGCCAGCAAGGGACAAATAAACTCCGACTACACC.

This clone showed up just a few times. Gene names and germline refer to mouse. Sequencing ends 1 residue short of the CDR3 end; the germline J gene provides the rest. The sample has other DNA sequences that encode this CDR3 too. The chain is built from TRBV26 and TRBJ1-3; D is perhaps TRBD1 (5 bases). Trimming pared 5 bases from V and 0 bases from J, leaving 8 bases between. This CDR3 has 14 amino acids. Per the germline V gene, CDR1 is KGHPV and CDR2 is FQNQEV (reference sequence). CDR3 in amino acids: CASSRTISGNTLYF. The DNA read from the CDR3 is TGTGCCAGCAGTAGGACAATTTCTGGAAATACGCTCTAT. The whole variable domain, filled in from reference TRBV26 and TRBJ1-3, reads NSKVIQTPRYLVKGQGQKAKMRCIPEKGHPVVFWYQQNKNNEFKFLINFQNQEVLQQIDMTEKRFSAECPSNSPCSLEIQSSEAGDSALYLCASSRTISGNTLYFGEGSRLIVV.

This clone was picked up a small number of times. Mouse germline and gene names are used. The read terminates 1 residue before the CDR3 end, so the remaining end is supplied by the germline J gene. The chain employs TRBV16 and TRBJ2-5, with TRBD1 as a possible D gene (5 bases). The germline gives CDR1 SGHSA, CDR2 FRNQAP. Trimming stripped 5 bases from V and 0 bases from J, with 9 bases between. This CDR3 has 14 residues. CDR3 DNA, as far as it was read: TGTGCAAGCAGCCCCAGGGTTAACCAAGACACCCAGTAC. Translation gives CASSPRVNQDTQY. In full, the CDR3 reads CASSPRVNQDTQYF.

With regard to this clone: The listed genes are named as in mouse. The CDR3 extends 1 residue past the end of the read, so its final part is completed from the germline J gene. The genes are TRBV26 and TRBJ2-5; the match to TRBD1 covers 10 bases. The CDR3 runs 15 residues. V was pared by 2 bases and J by 6 bases, with 5 bases of the junction left unmatched. Germline-derived CDR1 and CDR2 are KGHPV and FQNQEV (reference sequence). The CDR3 loop reads CASSLPGQGKDTQYF. The sequenced CDR3 bases are TGTGCCAGCAGTCTGCCGGGACAGGGGAAGGACACCCAGTAC.

For this clone: Mouse gene names apply. The read stops 1 residue short of the end of the CDR3; the missing end is completed from the germline J gene. The rearrangement joins TRBV3 to TRBJ1-4; the match to TRBD1 covers 7 bases. The V gene end was trimmed by 4 bases and the J gene end by 3 bases; junction bases not matched to a gene: 5. Germline V lookup: CDR1 SNHLY, CDR2 FYNGKV (reference sequence). The CDR3 is 15 amino acids. The covered CDR3 bases are TGTGCCAGCAGCTCGCCCGGGACAGCCAACGAAAGATTATTT. This codes for CASSSPGTANERLF. The whole CDR3 sequence is CASSSPGTANERLFF.

Regarding this clone: Gene names and germline refer to mouse. The CDR3 extends 1 residue past the end of the read, so its final part is completed from the germline J gene. This rearrangement joins TRBV3 to TRBJ2-4, with no clear D. This CDR3 is 14 amino acids long. The V end was cut by 4 bases, the J end by 0 bases, with 8 bases between. Germline V gene lookup returns CDR1 SNHLY and CDR2 FYNGKV (reference sequence). The chain's CDR3 is CASSSQNSQNTLYF. The sequenced CDR3 bases are TGTGCCAGCAGCTCTCAGAATAGTCAAAACACCTTGTAC.

This clone was found a few times. The genes and germline here are from mouse. The read ends 1 residue early relative to the CDR3; the germline J gene fills the gap. The rearrangement joins TRBV26 to TRBJ1-5, with TRBD1 as a possible D gene (5 bases). The V end was cut by 6 bases, the J end by 1 base, with 7 bases between. The CDR3 length is 13 residues. Germline values: CDR1 KGHPV, CDR2 FQNQEV (reference sequence). CDR3: CASSRTNNQAPLF. The CDR3 DNA, read in part, is TGTGCCAGCAGCCGGACAAACAACCAGGCTCCGCTT.

This clone came up a few times. The listed genes are named as in mouse. The CDR3 end lies 1 residue beyond the end of the read and is filled in from the germline J gene. J is TRBJ1-5 and V is TRBV26, with a possible D match to TRBD1 (5 bases). This CDR3 is built from 13 residues. Germline CDR1 KGHPV, CDR2 FQNQEV (reference sequence). V lost 4 bases to trimming and J lost 1 base, with 5 bases between them. The CDR3: CASSRQNNQAPLF. The part of the CDR3 DNA that was read is TGTGCCAGCAGTCGACAGAACAACCAGGCTCCGCTT.

Concerning this clone: Genes here carry mouse names. The read is 1 residue too short to cover the CDR3 end, so that end is filled in from the germline J gene. The gene calls are TRBV26 and TRBJ2-5; D ambiguous. V lost 3 bases and J 0 bases, leaving 7 bases between the germline ends. CDR1 is KGHPV and CDR2 is FQNQEV in the germline V gene (reference sequence). The CDR3 sequence is 14 residues long. The CDR3 is CASSLQINQDTQYF. The sequenced part of the CDR3 DNA is TGTGCCAGCAGTCTTCAAATTAACCAAGACACCCAGTAC.